One and the same sample provided the 4 T cell receptor beta chains below, sequenced in a study of cytotoxic CD8 clonotypes in ibrutinib-treated CLL. Here immunoSEQ multiplex PCR was the method, and the copy in TCRdb shows in-frame clones only, minus some. This repertoire shows 20,000 to 30,000 clones, 68% found once; its top ten account for around 30%. The sequences come from PBMCs, collected after 24 months of ibrutinib treatment. These receptors originate from a human donor with chronic lymphocytic leukemia.

The chain couples TRBV5-1 to TRBJ2-3, with unresolved D. V lost 0 bases to trimming and J lost 0 bases, with 11 bases between them. This CDR3 has 16 residues. Germline V CDR1 and CDR2: SGHRS, YFSETQ. The CDR3, as DNA: TGCGCCAGCAGCTTGGAAGGTCGATCTAGCACAGATACGCAGTATTTT. Translated, it gives CASSLEGRSSTDTQYF.

This chain joins TRBV7-3 and TRBJ1-2; the match to TRBD1 covers 7 bases. J was trimmed by 8 bases and V by 5 bases; bases with no gene match: 8. Germline V gene data show CDR1 as SGHTA and CDR2 as FQGTGA. The CDR3 is made up of 13 amino acids. The CDR3 here is CASSKLTGHGYTF. In nucleotides, the CDR3 is TGTGCCAGCAGCAAACTGACAGGGCACGGCTACACCTTC.

J is TRBJ1-2 and V is TRBV5-6; D may be TRBD1 (5 bases). Germline V gives CDR1 SGHDT, CDR2 YYEEEE. V gave up 0 bases and J gave up 4 bases, with 16 bases separating them. The CDR3 has 16 amino acids. The CDR3 loop reads CASSLETVAAVYGYTF. The CDR3 coding sequence is TGTGCCAGCAGCTTGGAGACAGTAGCGGCTGTCTATGGCTACACCTTC.

Only a few counts were recorded for this clone. One end of the junction is discordant with germline, which a read error may explain. The gene calls are TRBV6-1 and TRBJ1-4; D unresolved. The CDR3 sequence is 15 residues long. Looked up from germline, CDR1 is MNHNS and CDR2 is SASEGT. The CDR3 DNA reads TGTGCCAGCAGTGACTTCCGGGCCCAGAATGGAAAACTGTTTTTT. It is translated as CASSDFRAQNGKLFF.